The clone carrying this TCR beta chain was counted a single time. The antigen remains undetermined. The sample comes from a study of shared clonotypes between healthy human individuals. Study at large: Three plates each covered CD4 naive and memory; CD8 naive two, CD8 memory one.

General observations from the study: A limitation of the genetic and exposure-history diversity represented arose from few donors.

CDR1 is KGHSH and CDR2 is LQKENI in the germline V gene. The V gene end was trimmed by 5 bases and the J gene end by 6 bases; junction bases not matched to a gene: 8. CDR3 length: 16 residues. The deep-level immunoSEQ assay was used. Sequencing was performed with immunoSEQ multiplex PCR; in TCRdb, only in-frame clones are kept and a portion is missing. Counted here are over a million clones, 98% occurring once; the ten biggest clones make up 0.4% to 0.45%. This rearrangement joins TRBV18 to TRBJ2-2; TRBD1 agrees at 11 bases. Sequenced sample: naive CD4+ T cells sorted from blood. Indicated subset: CD45RA+ positively selected. This receptor was identified in a man aged 25 to 45 in good health. As DNA, the CDR3 is TGTGCCAGCTCAACCTTGGACAGGGGGCTTGCCGGGGAGCTGTTTTTT. Protein: CASSTLDRGLAGELFF. The full variable domain, its missing parts supplied by reference TRBV18 and TRBJ2-2, is NAGVMQNPRHLVRRRGQEARLRCSPMKGHSHVYWYRQLPEEGLKFMVYLQKENIIDESGMPKERFSAEFPKEGPSILRIQQVVRGDSAAYFCASSTLDRGLAGELFFGEGSRLTVL.